This T cell receptor (gamma chain) was captured in a study of gamma-delta chains in newborns, infants, children. As for the study in general: Microbial exposure reportedly drives polyclonal innate γδ T cell expansion after birth.

On this clone itself: No DNA is shown, since the ends of the CDR3 on it are uncertain; the CDR3 is the one TCRdb lists.

TCRdb re-called the reads with CATT. Its table records some 100 gamma-chain clones. CDR1 is GITISATS and CDR2 is ISYDGTV in the germline V gene (reference sequence). The CDR3 is 30 residues long, ends included. The TCR was taken from a child who was a newborn, infant or young child, either healthy, febrile or measles-vaccinated (not recorded which). This table probably holds off-target reads from a library built for another chain. The sequencing used blood, collected at week 1. The V segment is TRGV9, and no J call was made. The CDR3 sequence: CACDSVGGDTPSLSSWDTRQMFFGTGIKLF.